This passage covers 23 T cell receptor beta chains from one sample sequenced in a study of T cells after yellow fever vaccination (dated by TCRdb to between 2018 and 2020). Library generation was performed with 5' RACE. TCRdb names Illumina NovaSeq 6000 as the instrument used. TCRdb reran the public reads through fastp at Q25 and MiXCR, keeping productive beta chains. One record per CDR3 amino acid sequence lists the most common genes and DNA. The sample table contains around 200,000 distinct CDR3 sequences; only one count was recorded for roughly 9.6% of them. Clones ranked in the top ten supply 36% of the sample. The treatment or condition label, as the study defines it: live attenuated yellow fever vaccine strain. The source material was CD8+ T cells sorted from PBMCs, sampled 15 days after the yellow fever booster vaccination. These receptor sequences come from a man younger than 30 who received the YFV17D yellow fever vaccine.

This clonotype was counted a few times. The chain recombines TRBV19 with TRBJ1-5; D perhaps matches TRBD1 (5 bases). CDR3 length equals 14 residues. Germline CDR1 is LNHDA and CDR2 is SQIVND (reference sequence). V was trimmed by 7 bases and J by 0 bases, leaving 10 bases between them. CDR3 loop: CASTQTASNQPQHF. The CDR3 nucleotides read TGTGCCAGTACCCAGACAGCTAGCAATCAGCCCCAGCATTTT.

This clonotype was counted only a few times. The chain links TRBV6-2 or TRBV6-3 to TRBJ2-2, with no clear D. Trimming took 4 bases from V and 7 from J, leaving 10 bases between them. This CDR3 has 13 amino acids. Germline V lookup: CDR1 MNHEY, CDR2 SVGEGT. DNA for the CDR3: TGTGCCAGCAGTTTGTCGGAGATCGGGGAGCTGTTTTTT. It codes for CASSLSEIGELFF.

The chain joins TRBV7-9 to TRBJ1-1; D is possibly TRBD1 (5 bases). The length of the CDR3 is 14 residues. Per the germline V gene, CDR1 is SEHNR and CDR2 is FQNEAQ (reference sequence). V was trimmed by 8 bases and J by 0 bases, leaving 13 bases between them. The CDR3 DNA reads TGTGCCAGCTTGCCCAGGGAAATGAACACTGAAGCTTTCTTT. It encodes CASLPREMNTEAFF.

The CDR3: CASSQDDQGAGKLFF. The CDR3 DNA reads as TGTGCCAGCAGCCAAGATGATCAGGGGGCCGGGAAACTGTTTTTT. The chain employs TRBV4-2 and TRBJ1-4; 8 bases match TRBD1. Germline V gives CDR1 LGHNA, CDR2 YNFKEQ. With V trimmed by 0 bases and J by 11 bases, 8 bases remained unmatched. This CDR3 is built from 15 residues.

This clonotype was found a few times. This chain joins TRBV3-1 and TRBJ2-2; D remains ambiguous. Germline V gives CDR1 LGHDT, CDR2 YNNKEL (reference sequence). The CDR3 sequence is 12 residues long. V was pared by 4 bases and J by 4 bases, with 4 bases between. DNA for the CDR3: TGTGCCAGCAGCCCACCCACCGGGGAGCTGTTTTTT. The encoded protein is CASSPPTGELFF.

The sample holds a few counts of this clonotype. The V call is TRBV25-1, the J call TRBJ2-5; 9 nucleotides align to TRBD1. Trimming at V came to 6 bases and at J to 5 bases, leaving 10 bases not matched to a gene. The germline CDR1 and CDR2 sequences are MGHDK and SYGVNS. The length of the CDR3 is 15 residues. The CDR3 DNA follows: TGTGCCAGCAGGGGACAGGGAATACCGCAGGAGACCCAGTACTTC. Protein sequence: CASRGQGIPQETQYF.

V is TRBV4-3 and J is TRBJ1-1; no clear D gene. The CDR3 has 14 amino acids. Germline V gene lookup returns CDR1 LGHNA and CDR2 YSLEER. V was cut by 0 bases and J by 3 bases, with 8 bases left in between. The CDR3 DNA reads TGCGCCAGCAGCCAAGATGAAGGTTACACTGAAGCTTTCTTT. It yields the protein CASSQDEGYTEAFF.

In its sample, this clonotype was seen many times. The CDR3 here is CASSLEEKTDTAV. Written as DNA, the CDR3 is TGTGCCAGCAGCTTAGAAGAAAAGACAGACACGGCGGTC. J is TRBJ2-7 and V is TRBV7-9, with D maybe TRBD1 (5 bases). Germline CDR1 and CDR2: SEHNR and FQNEAQ (reference sequence). The CDR3 is made up of 13 amino acids.

This clonotype was observed many times. The chain couples TRBV7-9 to TRBJ1-2, with 7 nucleotides matching TRBD1. Per germline, CDR1 SEHNR and CDR2 FQNEAQ (reference sequence). The V gene end was trimmed by 5 bases and the J gene end by 4 bases; junction bases not matched to a gene: 16. The CDR3 runs 17 residues. CDR3 sequence reads: CASSPHGGDSITYGYTF. The DNA for the CDR3 is TGTGCCAGCAGCCCACACGGGGGGGACAGTATTACCTATGGCTACACCTTC.

The chain combines TRBV19 with TRBJ2-1; D call uncertain. With 3 bases removed from V and 3 bases from J, the gap between germline ends came to 9 bases. Germline CDR1 is LNHDA and CDR2 is SQIVND (reference sequence). The CDR3 spans 14 residues. Written as DNA, the CDR3 is TGTGCCAGTAGTATTGGCGGTCTCTACAATGAGCAGTTCTTC. Translation gives CASSIGGLYNEQFF.

V usage is TRBV29-1 and J usage is TRBJ1-2; maybe TRBD1 (5 bases). V was cut by 3 bases and J by 6 bases, with 14 bases left in between. Germline CDR1 is SQVTM and CDR2 is ANQGSEA. The CDR3 has 13 residues. Written as DNA, the CDR3 is TGCAGCGTTGAGATGGGGGGTCATCATGGCTACACCTTC. Its translation: CSVEMGGHHGYTF.

This CDR3 reads CASRPQGRGETQYF. In DNA, the CDR3 is TGTGCCAGCAGGCCACAGGGACGCGGAGAGACCCAGTACTTC. V usage is TRBV12-3 or TRBV12-4 and J usage is TRBJ2-5; TRBD1 is a possible D gene (6 bases). V gave up 6 bases and J gave up 4 bases, with 15 bases separating them. The CDR3 totals 14 residues.

V gene TRBV4-2 combines with J gene TRBJ2-5; TRBD1 or TRBD2 may be the D gene (5 bases each). CDR1 LGHNA and CDR2 YNFKEQ come from the germline V gene. Trimming stripped 2 bases from V and 5 bases from J, with 15 bases between. The CDR3 has 15 amino acids. The CDR3 DNA follows: TGTGCCAGCAGCCAAACCCAGGGCGGGTTGGAGACCCAGTACTTC. It specifies CASSQTQGGLETQYF.

The V call is TRBV27, the J call TRBJ2-1, with TRBD1 identical over 8 bases. This CDR3 is built from 13 residues. Germline CDR1 is MNHEY and CDR2 is SMNVEV (reference sequence). V gave up 7 bases and J gave up 4 bases; unmatched junction bases: 3. The CDR3 DNA follows: TGTGCCAGCAAGGGACAGGTTTACAATGAGCAGTTCTTC. Translated: CASKGQVYNEQFF.

The rearrangement uses TRBV15 and TRBJ1-2; possible D gene TRBD1, 6 bases. V lost 0 bases and J lost 3, with 23 bases in between. CDR3 length: 19 residues. Germline V gene lookup returns CDR1 LNHNV and CDR2 YYDKDF (reference sequence). The CDR3 loop is CATSRDEKPRDMKDYGYTF. CDR3 nucleotides: TGTGCCACCAGCAGAGACGAAAAGCCCCGGGACATGAAGGACTATGGCTACACCTTC.

This clonotype came up a few times. This chain joins TRBV4-3 and TRBJ2-3, with TRBD2 as a possible D gene (6 bases). Germline assignment: CDR1 LGHNA and CDR2 YSLEER. This CDR3 has 17 amino acids. The ends were cut back, 1 base at V and 6 bases at J, with 20 bases in the middle. CDR3 sequence reads: CASSQGVGLTEGDTQYF. CDR3 nucleotides: TGCGCCAGCAGCCAAGGCGTAGGTCTCACGGAGGGCGATACGCAGTATTTT.

This clonotype was found a few times. The DNA of the CDR3 is TGCGCCAGCAGCCAAGATTGGGCAGGCGATGAGCAGTTCTTC. The encoded protein is CASSQDWAGDEQFF. The chain couples TRBV4-3 to TRBJ2-1; no clear D. The CDR3 loop spans 14 amino acids. Trimming cost V 0 bases and J 8 bases, with 11 bases left between them. The germline gives CDR1 LGHNA, CDR2 YSLEER.

The V gene is TRBV27, the J gene TRBJ1-5; 10 bases fit TRBD1. CDR1 and CDR2 (germline): MNHEY, SMNVEV (reference sequence). The CDR3 has 15 amino acids. The V and J ends lost 6 bases and 6 bases, in that order; junction bases with no gene match: 8. CDR3 sequence (DNA): TGTGCCAGCAGCCCGGGACAGGGGTACGGTCAGCCCCAGCATTTT. Translation gives CASSPGQGYGQPQHF.

This clonotype was picked up a small number of times. This chain uses TRBV7-2 with TRBJ2-3, with 13 bases fitting TRBD2. After removal of 5 bases from V and 3 bases from J, the junction contained 5 bases not matched to a gene. The CDR3 sequence is 16 residues long. From germline, CDR1 is SGHTA and CDR2 FQGNSA. The CDR3: CASSPLAGGRTDTQYF. The CDR3 DNA sequence: TGTGCCAGCAGCCCACTAGCGGGGGGGCGAACAGATACGCAGTATTTT.

This clonotype came up many times. In DNA, the CDR3 is TGCGCCAGCAGCCGGGACAATACCTACGAGCAGTACTTC. It yields the protein CASSRDNTYEQYF. V is TRBV10-2 and J is TRBJ2-7; perhaps TRBD1 as D (6 bases). The CDR3 runs to 13 residues. Germline assignment: CDR1 WSHSY and CDR2 SAAADI. V gave up 6 bases and J gave up 2 bases, with 11 bases separating them.

This chain uses TRBV6-5 with TRBJ2-1; 8 bases are a match to TRBD2. The V gene's germline CDR1 is MNHEY and CDR2 SVGAGI. Losses at the gene ends were 5 bases for V and 8 bases for J; bases not matched to a gene: 2. The CDR3 runs 12 residues. CDR3 coding DNA: TGTGCCAGCAGTCCGGGAGGGGATGAGCAGTTCTTC. It encodes CASSPGGDEQFF.

This sequence joins TRBV5-8 and TRBJ2-7, with 11 bases aligning to TRBD1. Unmatched junction bases numbered 6, after V lost 2 bases and J lost 5 bases. CDR3 length: 15 residues. Germline V gene data show CDR1 as SGHTS and CDR2 as YDEGEE. The DNA of the CDR3 is TGTGCCAGCAGCTTCTACCGGACAGGGGGCGACGAGCAGTACGTC. Translating gives CASSFYRTGGDEQYV.

This clonotype was seen at least ten times. The V call is TRBV28, the J call TRBJ2-1; maybe TRBD2 (6 bases). The germline V gene encodes CDR1 MDHEN and CDR2 SYDVKM. The CDR3 length is 14 residues. V was trimmed by 7 bases and J by 6 bases, leaving 16 bases between them. CDR3 DNA: TGTGCCAGCACTCAGTCGGGGGACGTCAATGAGCAGTTCTTC. Its translation: CASTQSGDVNEQFF.